This T cell receptor beta chain was sequenced in a study of metastatic and nonmetastatic thyroid tumors. Turning to the study itself: From malignant and benign thyroid patients, repertoires in blood and in tumor or nodule tissue were compared.

Study-wide points: The study reportedly found significantly higher TCR beta diversity in malignant thyroid tumors than benign nodules, in blood and tumor.

Thyroid surgery was preceded by no treatment in any patient. In its sample, this clone was seen many times. Its target is not known. Original processing notes: What underpinned the distant-metastasis classifier for papillary thyroid cancer was the set of CDR3 differences across clinicopathological groups. TCRdb re-processed the PCR reads through MiXCR. The V and J calls here are based on TCRdb, not the publication. Among more than 13,000 clones listed, about 12% were seen once. The CDR3 contains 15 residues. The ends were cut back, 8 bases at V and 2 bases at J, with 15 bases in the middle. CDR1 is LGHDT, CDR2 YNNKEL, per germline (reference sequence).

This sequence was found in a female donor with papillary thyroid cancer or a benign thyroid nodule (not recorded which). Some clones in this sample may be carry-over from other donors' samples. Material: blood. The V gene is TRBV3-1, the J gene TRBJ2-2, with unresolved D. The CDR3 sequence is CASLNRELNTGELFF. For the CDR3, the DNA is TGTGCCAGCCTTAATAGGGAATTAAACACCGGGGAGCTGTTTTTT.